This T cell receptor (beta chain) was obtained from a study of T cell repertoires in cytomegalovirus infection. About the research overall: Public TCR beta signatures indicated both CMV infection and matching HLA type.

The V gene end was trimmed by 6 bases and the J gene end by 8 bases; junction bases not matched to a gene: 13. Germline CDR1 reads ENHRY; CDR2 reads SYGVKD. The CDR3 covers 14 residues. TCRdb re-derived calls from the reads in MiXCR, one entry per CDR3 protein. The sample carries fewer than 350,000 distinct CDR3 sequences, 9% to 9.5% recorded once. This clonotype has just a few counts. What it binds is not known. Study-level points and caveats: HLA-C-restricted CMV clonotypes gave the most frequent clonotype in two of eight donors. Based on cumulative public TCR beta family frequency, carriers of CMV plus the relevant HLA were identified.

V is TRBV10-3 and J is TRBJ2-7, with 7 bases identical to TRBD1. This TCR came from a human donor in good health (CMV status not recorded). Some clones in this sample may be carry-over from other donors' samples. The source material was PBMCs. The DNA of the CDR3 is TGTGCCATCAGCTCCGGGACAGAAAATACGAAGCAGTACTTC. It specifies CAISSGTENTKQYF.